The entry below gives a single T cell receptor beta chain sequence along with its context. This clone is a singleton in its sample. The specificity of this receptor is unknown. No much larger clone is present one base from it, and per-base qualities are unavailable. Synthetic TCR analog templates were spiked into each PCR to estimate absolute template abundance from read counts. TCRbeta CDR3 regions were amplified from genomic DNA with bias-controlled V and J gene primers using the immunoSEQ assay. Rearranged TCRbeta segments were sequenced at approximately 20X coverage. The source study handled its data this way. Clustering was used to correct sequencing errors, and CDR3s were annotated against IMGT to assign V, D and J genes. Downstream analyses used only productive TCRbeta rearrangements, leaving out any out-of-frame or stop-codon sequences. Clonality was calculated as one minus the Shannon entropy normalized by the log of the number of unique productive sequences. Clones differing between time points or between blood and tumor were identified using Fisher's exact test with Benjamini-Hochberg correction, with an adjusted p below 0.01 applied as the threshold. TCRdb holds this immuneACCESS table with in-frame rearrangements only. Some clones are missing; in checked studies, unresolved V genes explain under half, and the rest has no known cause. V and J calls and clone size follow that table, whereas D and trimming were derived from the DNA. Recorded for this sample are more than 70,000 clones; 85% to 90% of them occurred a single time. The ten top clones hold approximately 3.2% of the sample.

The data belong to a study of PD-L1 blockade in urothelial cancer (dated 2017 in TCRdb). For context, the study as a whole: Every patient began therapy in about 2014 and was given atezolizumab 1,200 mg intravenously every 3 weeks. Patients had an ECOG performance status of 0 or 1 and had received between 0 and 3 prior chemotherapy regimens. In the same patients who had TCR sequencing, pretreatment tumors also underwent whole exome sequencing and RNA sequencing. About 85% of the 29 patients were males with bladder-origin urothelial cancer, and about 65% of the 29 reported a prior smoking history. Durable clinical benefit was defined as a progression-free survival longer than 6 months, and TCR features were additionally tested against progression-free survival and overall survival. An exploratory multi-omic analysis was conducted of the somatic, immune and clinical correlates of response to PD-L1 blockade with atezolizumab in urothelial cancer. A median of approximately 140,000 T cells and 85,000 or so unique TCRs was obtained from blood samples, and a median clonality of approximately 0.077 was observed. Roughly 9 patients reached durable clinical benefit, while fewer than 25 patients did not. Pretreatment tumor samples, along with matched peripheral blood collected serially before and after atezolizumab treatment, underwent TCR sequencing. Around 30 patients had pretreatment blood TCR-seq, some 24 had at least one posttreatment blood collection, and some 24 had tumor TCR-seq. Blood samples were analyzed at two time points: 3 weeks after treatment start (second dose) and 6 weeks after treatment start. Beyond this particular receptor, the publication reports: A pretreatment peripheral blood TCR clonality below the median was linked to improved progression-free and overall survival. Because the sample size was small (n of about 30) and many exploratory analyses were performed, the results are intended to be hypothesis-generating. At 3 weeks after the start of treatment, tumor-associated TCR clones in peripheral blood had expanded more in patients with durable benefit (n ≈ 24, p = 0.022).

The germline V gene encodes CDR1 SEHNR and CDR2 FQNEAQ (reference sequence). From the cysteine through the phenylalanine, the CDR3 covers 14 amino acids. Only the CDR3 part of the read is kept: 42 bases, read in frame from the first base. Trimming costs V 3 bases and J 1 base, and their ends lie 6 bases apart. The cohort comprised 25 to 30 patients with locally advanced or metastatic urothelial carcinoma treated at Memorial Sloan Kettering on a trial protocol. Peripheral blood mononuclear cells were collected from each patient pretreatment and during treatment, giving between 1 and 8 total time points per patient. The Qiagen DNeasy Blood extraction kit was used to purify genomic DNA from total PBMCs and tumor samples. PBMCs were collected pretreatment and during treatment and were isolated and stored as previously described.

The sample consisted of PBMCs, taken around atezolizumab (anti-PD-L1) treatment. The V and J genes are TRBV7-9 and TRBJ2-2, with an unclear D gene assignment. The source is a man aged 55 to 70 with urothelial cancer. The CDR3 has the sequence CASSLYLNTGELFF. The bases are TGTGCCAGCAGCTTGTATTTGAACACCGGGGAGCTGTTTTTT.